This T cell receptor beta chain was captured by sequencing in a study of OX40 agonist ivuxolimab in advanced cancers. For the study at large: The study treated patients with ivuxolimab, an agonistic anti-OX40 (CD134) antibody. Every 2 weeks, patients received ivuxolimab intravenously, dosed at 0.01 to 10 mg/kg. Enrollees could have had prior anti-PD-1, anti-PD-L1 or anti-CTLA-4 therapy, which about 40% had received. Mean age around 60 years, range 23 to 79; approximately 83% male.

This CDR3 spans 14 amino acids. The ends lost 7 bases at V and 6 bases at J; junction bases unmatched: 11. Germline values: CDR1 MNHEY, CDR2 SVGAGI. TCRdb's copy holds only in-frame clones and misses some; the assay was immunoSEQ multiplex PCR. The sample carries fewer than 65,000 clones, approximately 80% recorded once. Sequences were derived from CD4+ or CD8+ T cells sorted from blood, sampled in a trial of the OX40 agonist ivuxolimab. V and J are TRBV6-5 and TRBJ2-7; 8 positions agree with TRBD1. This clonotype was obtained from an adult with an advanced solid tumor such as melanoma, head and neck, liver or kidney cancer. The CDR3 region is CASTRTGMRGEQYF. The CDR3 nucleotides are TGTGCCAGCACAAGGACAGGGATGAGGGGCGAGCAGTACTTC.